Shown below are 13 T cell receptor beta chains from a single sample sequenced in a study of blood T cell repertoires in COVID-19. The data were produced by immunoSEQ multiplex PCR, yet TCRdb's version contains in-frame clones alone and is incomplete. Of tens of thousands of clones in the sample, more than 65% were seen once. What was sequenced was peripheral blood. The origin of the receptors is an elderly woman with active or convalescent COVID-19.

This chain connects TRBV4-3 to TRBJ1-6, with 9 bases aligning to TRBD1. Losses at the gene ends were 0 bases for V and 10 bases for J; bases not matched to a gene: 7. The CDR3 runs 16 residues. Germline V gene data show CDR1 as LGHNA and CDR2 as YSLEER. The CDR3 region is CASSQDGGTGNSPLHF. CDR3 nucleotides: TGCGCCAGCAGCCAAGATGGCGGGACAGGGAACTCACCCCTCCACTTT.

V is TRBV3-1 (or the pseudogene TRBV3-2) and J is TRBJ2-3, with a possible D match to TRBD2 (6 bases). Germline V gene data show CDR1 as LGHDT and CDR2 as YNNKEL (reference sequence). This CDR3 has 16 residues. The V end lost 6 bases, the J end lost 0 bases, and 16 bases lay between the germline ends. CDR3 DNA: TGTGCCAGCAGAACCTCGGGACTCCTAAGCACAGATACGCAGTATTTT. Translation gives CASRTSGLLSTDTQYF.

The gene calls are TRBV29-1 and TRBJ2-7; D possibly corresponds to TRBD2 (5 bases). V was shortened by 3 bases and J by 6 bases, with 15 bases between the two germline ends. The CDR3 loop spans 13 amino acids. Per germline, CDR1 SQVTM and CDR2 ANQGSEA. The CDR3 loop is CSVDRGSLREQYF. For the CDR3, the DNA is TGCAGCGTTGATCGAGGGAGCCTGCGCGAGCAGTACTTC.

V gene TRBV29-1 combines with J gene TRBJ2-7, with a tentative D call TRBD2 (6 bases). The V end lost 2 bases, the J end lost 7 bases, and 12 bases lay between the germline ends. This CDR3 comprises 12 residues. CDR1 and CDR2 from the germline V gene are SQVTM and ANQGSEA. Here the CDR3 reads CSVESGTGEQYF. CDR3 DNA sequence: TGCAGCGTTGAATCGGGGACTGGTGAGCAGTACTTC.

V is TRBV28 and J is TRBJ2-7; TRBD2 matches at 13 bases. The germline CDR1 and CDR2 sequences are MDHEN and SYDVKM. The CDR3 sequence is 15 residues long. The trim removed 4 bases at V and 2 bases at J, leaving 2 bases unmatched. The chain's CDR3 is CASSSLAGGPYEQYF. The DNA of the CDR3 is TGTGCCAGCAGTTCACTAGCGGGGGGGCCCTACGAGCAGTACTTC.

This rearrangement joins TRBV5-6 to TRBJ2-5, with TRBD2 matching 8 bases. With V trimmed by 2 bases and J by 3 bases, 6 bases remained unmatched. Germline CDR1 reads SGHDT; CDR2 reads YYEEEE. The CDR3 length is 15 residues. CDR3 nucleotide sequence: TGTGCCAGCAGCTTCCTCAGCGGGGGAAAAGAGACCCAGTACTTC. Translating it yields CASSFLSGGKETQYF.

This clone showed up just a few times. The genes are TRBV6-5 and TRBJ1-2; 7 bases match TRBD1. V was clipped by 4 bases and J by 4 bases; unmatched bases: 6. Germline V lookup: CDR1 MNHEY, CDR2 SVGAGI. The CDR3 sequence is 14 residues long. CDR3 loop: CASSSDRFGYGYTF. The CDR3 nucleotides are TGTGCCAGCAGTTCGGACAGGTTCGGCTATGGCTACACCTTC.

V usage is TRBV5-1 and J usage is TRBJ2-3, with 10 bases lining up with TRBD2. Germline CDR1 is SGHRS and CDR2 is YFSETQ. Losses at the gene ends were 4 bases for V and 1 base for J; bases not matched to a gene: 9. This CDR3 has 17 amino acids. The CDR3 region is CASSGHSGGLGTDTQYF. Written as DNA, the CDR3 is TGCGCCAGCAGCGGTCATAGCGGGGGGTTGGGCACAGATACGCAGTATTTT.

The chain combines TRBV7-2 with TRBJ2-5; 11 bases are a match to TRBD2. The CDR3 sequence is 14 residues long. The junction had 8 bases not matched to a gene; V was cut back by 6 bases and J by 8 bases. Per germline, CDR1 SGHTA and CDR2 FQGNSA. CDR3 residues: CASRKTTSGTTQYF. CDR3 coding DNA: TGTGCCAGCAGGAAAACGACTAGCGGGACTACCCAGTACTTC.

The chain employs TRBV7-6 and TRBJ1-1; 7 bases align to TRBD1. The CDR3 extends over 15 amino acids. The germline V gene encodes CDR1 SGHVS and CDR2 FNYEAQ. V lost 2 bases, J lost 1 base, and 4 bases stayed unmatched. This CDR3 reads CASSLRAGGNTEAFF. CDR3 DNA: TGTGCCAGCAGCTTAAGGGCAGGGGGGAACACTGAAGCTTTCTTT.

CDR3 DNA: TGTGCCAGCAGCTCCAACTACAGGATATGGCTCTCTGGAAACACCATATATTTT. Translated: CASSSNYRIWLSGNTIYF. The chain links TRBV7-9 to TRBJ1-3; D is possibly TRBD1 (5 bases). V lost 4 bases, J lost 0 bases, and 19 bases lay in between. Looked up from germline, CDR1 is SEHNR and CDR2 is FQNEAQ (reference sequence). There are 18 residues in the CDR3.

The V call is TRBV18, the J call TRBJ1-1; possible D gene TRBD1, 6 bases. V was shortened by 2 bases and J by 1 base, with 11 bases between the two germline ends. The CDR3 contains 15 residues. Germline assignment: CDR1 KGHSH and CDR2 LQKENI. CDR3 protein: CASSPIRGTNTEAFF. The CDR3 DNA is TGTGCCAGCTCACCAATCAGGGGAACGAACACTGAAGCTTTCTTT.

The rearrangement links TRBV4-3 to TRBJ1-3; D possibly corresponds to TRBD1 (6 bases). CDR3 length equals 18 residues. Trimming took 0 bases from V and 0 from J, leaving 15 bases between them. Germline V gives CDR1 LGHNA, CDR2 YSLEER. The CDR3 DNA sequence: TGCGCCAGCAGCCAAGAATCCCCGGACAGCGTCTCTGGAAACACCATATATTTT. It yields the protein CASSQESPDSVSGNTIYF.